What follows is one T cell receptor (beta chain) and its context. This sample was taken from a study of blood T cell repertoires in COVID-19. In the study overall: Samples representing acute and convalescent COVID-19 were sourced from the United States, Italy and Spain.

Adults between roughly 18 and 89 years of age took part from 24 US areas. Cohorts were assigned according to the clinical history that participants reported. The protocol was immunoSEQ multiplex PCR, while the TCRdb copy is restricted to in-frame clones and leaves out a portion. The table shows 70,000 to 90,000 clones, with 85% to 90% occurring only once. The CDR3 totals 14 residues. Germline values: CDR1 SEHNR, CDR2 FQNEAQ (reference sequence). V was pared by 1 base and J by 9 bases, with 14 bases between. The source is a woman aged 50 to 60 with acute COVID-19. The sample comprised PBMCs or T cells enriched from blood (not recorded which). V usage is TRBV7-9 and J usage is TRBJ2-3; the D is unclear. The CDR3 DNA reads as TGTGCCAGCAGCTTAGAACAGATTACGAGAACGCAGTATTTT. Translation: CASSLEQITRTQYF.